The sequence of this T cell receptor (beta chain) was determined in a study of blood T cell repertoires in COVID-19. Across the whole study: In each case, the material was cDNA or gDNA derived from T cells, B-cell-depleted T cells, or PBMCs.

This CDR3 comprises 18 residues. Germline lookup yields CDR1 SGDLS and CDR2 YYNGEE. Trimming took 2 bases from V and 6 from J; bases not matched to a gene: 17. Per the study methods: Estimation of nucleated cell counts relied on the amplification of reference gene primers. Libraries were prepared by immunoSEQ multiplex PCR; TCRdb keeps only in-frame clonotypes and omits some of them. That table gives V, J and clone size, and the DNA gave D and trimming. The table shows 150,000 or so clones, with around 80% occurring only once. The sample consisted of peripheral blood. The genes are TRBV9 and TRBJ2-3, with TRBD2 matching 8 bases. The TCR originated in a woman at least 80 years old with active or convalescent COVID-19. CDR3 coding DNA: TGTGCCAGCAGCGTGGCCTACGACGGAGCAGCGGGGGTGGATACGCAGTATTTT. Translating gives CASSVAYDGAAGVDTQYF.